The rows below give T cell receptor beta chains drawn from one sample of a study of blood T cell repertoires in COVID-19. Method: immunoSEQ multiplex PCR; TCRdb's copy keeps in-frame clones and lacks some. The sample lists roughly 390,000 clones, 85% occurring once. Sequences were obtained from peripheral blood. These receptors all come from a woman between 18 and 29 years old with acute or convalescent COVID-19. CDR3s include the opening cysteine and the closing phenylalanine or tryptophan. The order of the fields is clone size, D gene, J gene, V gene, CDR3 DNA, CDR3 protein. A D gene is named only where the DNA matches it firmly. The listing skips clone size in some rows; elsewhere it reads once, few, many or a size class.

-,TRBD1,TRBJ1-1,TRBV27,TGTGCCAGCGGACAGGGGGCGTCCACTGAAGCTTTCTTT,CASGQGASTEAFF
-,-,TRBJ1-4,TRBV11-2,TGTGCCAGCAGCTCTACAGCAACTAATGAAAAACTGTTTTTT,CASSSTATNEKLFF
-,-,TRBJ2-5,TRBV6-4,TGTGCCAGCAGTGAGGACAGTCAAGAGACCCAGTACTTC,CASSEDSQETQYF
-,-,TRBJ1-2,TRBV7-9,TGTGCCAGCAGCTCCTCCGACAAGGCGGGCTACACCTTC,CASSSSDKAGYTF
-,TRBD1,TRBJ1-5,TRBV19,TGTGCCAGTACTACGACAGGGGAATCTCAGCCCCAGCATTTT,CASTTTGESQPQHF
-,TRBD1,TRBJ1-2,TRBV5-1,TGCGCCAGCAGCTTGGGCGGGACAGGGAAGAGTGGCTACACCTTC,CASSLGGTGKSGYTF
once,-,TRBJ2-1,TRBV10-2,TGCGCCAGCAGCGGGGGCAATGAGCAGTTCTTC,CASSGGNEQFF
-,-,TRBJ1-1,TRBV11-1,TGTGCCAGCAGCTTGAACACGAACACTGAAGCTTTCTTT,CASSLNTNTEAFF
once,TRBD2,TRBJ2-1,TRBV12-5,TGTGCTAGTGGTTTAGCGGGGGGTGACAATGAGCAGTTCTTC,CASGLAGGDNEQFF
-,-,TRBJ2-7,TRBV2,TGTGCCAGCAGTGAAGATGGGGGGGCAGATACCTACGAGCAGTACTTC,CASSEDGGADTYEQYF
-,-,TRBJ2-6,TRBV3-1/TRBV3-2,TGTGCCAGCAGCCAGGCAGGGCCACGTTCTGGGGCCAACGTCCTGACTTTC,CASSQAGPRSGANVLTF
-,TRBD1,TRBJ1-2,TRBV5-1,TGCGCCAGCAGCCCGGACGCTCAGGGGGAGTATTCTTATGGCTACACCTTC,CASSPDAQGEYSYGYTF
-,TRBD1,TRBJ1-1,TRBV28,TGTGCCAGCAGTTTACAGGGGGCTGGGATAGACACTGAAGCTTTCTTT,CASSLQGAGIDTEAFF
-,-,TRBJ1-5,TRBV6-5,TGTGCCAGCAGCCTGGGACAACATAGCAATCAGCCCCAGCATTTT,CASSLGQHSNQPQHF
-,TRBD2,TRBJ2-7,TRBV5-1,TGCGCCAGCGGATCACTAGCGGAACTTGAGGAGCAGTACTTC,CASGSLAELEEQYF
-,TRBD1,TRBJ2-5,TRBV28,TGTGCCAGCAGTGGCAGGGGGCTTCGGAACGGCCGAGAGACCCAGTACTTC,CASSGRGLRNGRETQYF
-,-,TRBJ1-5,TRBV19,TGTGCCAGTAAAATTGAGAGCAGCAATCAGCCCCAGCATTTT,CASKIESSNQPQHF
-,-,TRBJ1-1,TRBV7-8,TGTGCCAGCAGCTTAGAAAGGACTAGAAAGGATGAAGCTTTCTTT,CASSLERTRKDEAFF
-,-,TRBJ1-4,TRBV9,TGTGCCAGCAGTGCCTCGAGGGGGGAAAAACTGTTTTTT,CASSASRGEKLFF
-,-,TRBJ1-5,TRBV12-3/TRBV12-4,TGTGCCAGCAGTGCCGGGGGGATCTCGCCCCAGCATTTT,CASSAGGISPQHF
-,-,TRBJ1-1,TRBV7-9,TGTGCCAGCAGCCCGAGGACAGATTACACTGAAGCTTTCTTT,CASSPRTDYTEAFF
few,TRBD2,TRBJ2-1,TRBV24-1,TGTGCCACCGAAGCTGGGACTAGCGGAAACAATGAGCAGTTCTTC,CATEAGTSGNNEQFF
-,TRBD2,TRBJ2-1,TRBV24-1,TGTGCCACCAGTGATTTGGAGGGCGGGGGTGTACAATTCTTC,CATSDLEGGGVQFF
-,TRBD1,TRBJ1-2,TRBV6-5,TGTGCCAGCAGCGGCTCAGGGGGCGCGGGTGGCTACACCTTC,CASSGSGGAGGYTF
-,TRBD2,TRBJ2-1,TRBV5-1,TGCGCCAGCAGCCCCGGACGACTAGCGGGAGGAGACTACAATGAGCAGTTCTTC,CASSPGRLAGGDYNEQFF
-,-,TRBJ2-1,TRBV18,TGTGCCAGCTCACCTTCGACGGGACTGGGGGACAATGAGCAGTTCTTC,CASSPSTGLGDNEQFF
-,-,TRBJ1-4,TRBV4-1,TGCGCCAGCAGCCAACTGAGGAATGAAAAACTGTTTTTT,CASSQLRNEKLFF
-,-,TRBJ2-1,TRBV28,TGTGCCAGCAGTCAGGGGACTACCATCTACAATGAGCAGTTCTTC,CASSQGTTIYNEQFF
-,-,TRBJ2-7,TRBV28,TGTGCCAGCAGCACCGCCGGGACATCCTTCTACGAGCAGTACTTC,CASSTAGTSFYEQYF
-,-,TRBJ1-2,TRBV3-1/TRBV3-2,TGTGCCAGCAGCCAAGCGGGGTCTATGTTGGGCTACACCTTC,CASSQAGSMLGYTF
-,-,TRBJ2-7,TRBV6-5,TGTGCCAGCACCGACGGAGTCTCCTACGAGCAGTACTTC,CASTDGVSYEQYF
-,-,TRBJ1-1,TRBV9,TGTGCCAGCAGCCTTTGGACAGACACTGAAGCTTTCTTT,CASSLWTDTEAFF
-,-,TRBJ2-5,TRBV5-4,TGTGCCAGCAGCTTGGGATTGTCAGGGAAAGAGACCCAGTACTTC,CASSLGLSGKETQYF
-,-,TRBJ2-5,TRBV2,TGTGCCAGCAGTGAATATGAGACCCAGTACTTC,CASSEYETQYF
-,TRBD1,TRBJ1-2,TRBV28,TGTGCCAGCAGCGCGACAGGGAATGGCTACACCTTC,CASSATGNGYTF
-,-,TRBJ2-7,TRBV5-1,TGCGCCAGCAGCTTATCGACAGATTTAGGGGAGCAGTACTTC,CASSLSTDLGEQYF
-,-,TRBJ1-2,TRBV24-1,TGTGCCACCAGTGATGTACGGGGCTACACCTTC,CATSDVRGYTF
-,TRBD1,TRBJ2-7,TRBV7-9,TGTGCCAGCAGCCCTCCCGGGACAGGGCTGTCTGTGCAGTACTTC,CASSPPGTGLSVQYF
few,-,TRBJ1-2,TRBV4-1,TGCGCCAGCAGCCAAGATCACCGGTTTACTGGCTACACCTTC,CASSQDHRFTGYTF
-,-,TRBJ2-1,TRBV24-1,TGTGCCACCTCTTACACAGGGTCTTCCTACAATGAGCAGTTCTTC,CATSYTGSSYNEQFF
-,TRBD2,TRBJ2-5,TRBV11-2,TGTGCCAGCACCTTAGGCGGGGGGGCTGAGACCCAGTACTTC,CASTLGGGAETQYF
-,-,TRBJ1-5,TRBV9,TGTGCCAGCAGCGTAGGTTTAGATCAGCCCCAGCATTTT,CASSVGLDQPQHF
once,-,TRBJ1-1,TRBV5-1,TGCGCCAGCAGCTTGGAAGTCCAGGGAATGGCGGCTTTCTTT,CASSLEVQGMAAFF